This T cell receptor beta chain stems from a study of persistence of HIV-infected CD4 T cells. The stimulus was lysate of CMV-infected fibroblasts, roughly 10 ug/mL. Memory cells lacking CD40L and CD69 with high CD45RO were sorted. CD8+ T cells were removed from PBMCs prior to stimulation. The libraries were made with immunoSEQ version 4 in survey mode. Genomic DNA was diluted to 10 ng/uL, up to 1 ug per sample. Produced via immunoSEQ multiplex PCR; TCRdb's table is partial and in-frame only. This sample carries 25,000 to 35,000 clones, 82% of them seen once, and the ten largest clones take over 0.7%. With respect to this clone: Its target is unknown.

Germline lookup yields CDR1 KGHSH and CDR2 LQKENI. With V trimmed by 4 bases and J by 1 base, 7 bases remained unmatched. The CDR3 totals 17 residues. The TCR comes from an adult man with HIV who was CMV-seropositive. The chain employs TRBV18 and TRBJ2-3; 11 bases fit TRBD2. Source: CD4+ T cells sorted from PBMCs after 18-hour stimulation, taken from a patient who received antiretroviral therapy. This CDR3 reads CASSLTLSGGGTDTQYF. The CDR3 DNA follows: TGTGCCAGCTCACTCACCCTTAGCGGGGGGGGCACAGATACGCAGTATTTT.